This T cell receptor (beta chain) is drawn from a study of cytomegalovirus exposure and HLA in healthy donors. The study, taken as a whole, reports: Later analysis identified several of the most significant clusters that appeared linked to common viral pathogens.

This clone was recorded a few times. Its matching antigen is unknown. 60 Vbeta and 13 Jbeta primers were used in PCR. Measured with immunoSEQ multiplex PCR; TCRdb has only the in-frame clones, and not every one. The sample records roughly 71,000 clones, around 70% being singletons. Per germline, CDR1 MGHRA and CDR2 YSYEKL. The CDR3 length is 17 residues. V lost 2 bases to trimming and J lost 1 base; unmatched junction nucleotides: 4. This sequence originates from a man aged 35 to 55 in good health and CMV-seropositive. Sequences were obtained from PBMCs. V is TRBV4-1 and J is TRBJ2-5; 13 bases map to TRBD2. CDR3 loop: CASSQRLAGGVQETQYF. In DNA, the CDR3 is TGCGCCAGCAGCCAAAGACTAGCGGGGGGAGTCCAAGAGACCCAGTACTTC.